These 20 T cell receptor beta chains were sequenced from one sample in a study of vaccination and CD4 T cells after COVID-19. Their antigens are not known. Sequencing of the DNA from cultured CD4+ T cells was carried out with the Oncomine TCR Beta short-read assay. TCRdb reanalysed the PCR reads using MiXCR and keeps one entry per CDR3 protein. The table has roughly 5,000 distinct CDR3 sequences, roughly 46% seen once. The treatment here: 10-day PBMC culture with coronavirus spike peptide pools or control peptides (ViraFEST assay). Input material: CD4+ T cells from blood, cultured in vitro. The origin of the receptors is a human donor who had recovered from COVID-19.

This clonotype occurred a few times. This chain joins TRBV19 and TRBJ2-1; D possibly corresponds to TRBD1 (5 bases). V was cut by 3 bases and J by 7 bases, with 25 bases left in between. The CDR3 spans 18 residues. Germline V gene sequence: CDR1 LNHDA, CDR2 SQIVND (reference sequence). This chain's CDR3 is CASSISPSLSGILNEQFF. CDR3 DNA: TGTGCCAGTAGTATTTCGCCCTCTTTGTCAGGGATATTGAATGAGCAGTTCTTC.

This clonotype has only a few counts. The rearrangement links TRBV7-2 to TRBJ2-2, with 15 bases that match TRBD2. The CDR3 length is 17 residues. Trimming took 7 bases from V and 6 from J; bases not matched to a gene: 9. Germline V gene data show CDR1 as SGHTA and CDR2 as FQGNSA. CDR3 in amino acids: CASTQWTSGRVSGELFF. The CDR3 DNA is TGTGCCAGCACCCAATGGACTAGCGGGAGGGTGTCCGGGGAGCTGTTTTTT.

The chain is built from TRBV15 and TRBJ1-6; perhaps TRBD1 as D (6 bases). Germline V gene data show CDR1 as LNHNV and CDR2 as YYDKDF (reference sequence). The CDR3 has 15 residues. Trimming left V 1 base short and J 4 bases short, with 8 bases between. CDR3 in amino acids: CATSRVTGYNSPLHF. The CDR3 DNA follows: TGTGCCACCAGCAGAGTTACAGGGTATAATTCACCCCTCCACTTT.

The J gene is TRBJ1-1, the V gene TRBV11-1; no clear D. CDR3 length: 13 residues. Germline CDR1 SGHAT, CDR2 FQDESV (reference sequence). Between the trimmed V and J ends, which lost 1 base and 3 bases, there was a span of 6 bases. The CDR3 bases are TGTGCCAGCAGCTTAGACTACGACACTGAAGCTTTCTTT. Protein product: CASSLDYDTEAFF.

V and J are TRBV12-3 or TRBV12-4 and TRBJ1-5; possible D gene TRBD1, 6 bases. This CDR3 has 16 amino acids. V lost 5 bases, J lost 0 bases, and 14 bases lay in between. DNA for the CDR3: TGTGCCAGCAGTGGAGGGGGGGGGTTTAGCAATCAGCCCCAGCATTTT. Protein product: CASSGGGGFSNQPQHF.

The rearrangement uses TRBV7-9 and TRBJ1-2, with D unresolved. The V gene's germline CDR1 is SEHNR and CDR2 FQNEAQ (reference sequence). The CDR3 has 14 residues. V lost 0 bases and J lost 4, with 9 bases in between. The CDR3 loop reads CASSLASRTYGYTF. The CDR3 nucleotides read TGTGCCAGCAGCTTAGCTTCCAGGACCTATGGCTACACCTTC.

This clonotype is labeled large (0.1 to 1%). The chain is built from TRBV20-1 and TRBJ2-3; D is unclear. CDR1 DFQATT and CDR2 SNEGSKA come from the germline V gene (reference sequence). The CDR3 runs to 15 residues. The V end lost 3 bases, the J end lost 3 bases, and 16 bases lay between the germline ends. CDR3 DNA sequence: TGCAGTGCTAGGCCCCCCCGCCATCCGACAGATACGCAGTATTTT. This gives the protein CSARPPRHPTDTQYF.

The chain combines TRBV18 with TRBJ2-7; 9 nucleotides line up with TRBD1. With V trimmed by 4 bases and J by 0 bases, 4 bases remained unmatched. Germline V gives CDR1 KGHSH, CDR2 LQKENI. The CDR3 covers 15 residues. CDR3 sequence: CASSHGTGSSYEQYF. The CDR3 nucleotides are TGTGCCAGCTCACACGGGACAGGGAGCTCCTACGAGCAGTACTTC.

The rearrangement joins TRBV21-1 to TRBJ2-1; the DNA was not compared with TRBD1, the D call given in the table. TRBV21-1 counts as a pseudogene. The CDR3 consists of 15 residues. The CDR3 region is CASSNLRQGYNEQFF. As DNA, the CDR3 is TGTGCCAGCAGCAATTTGAGACAGGGGTACAATGAGCAGTTCTTC.

This chain connects TRBV20-1 to TRBJ1-1; tentative D call: TRBD1 (6 bases). This CDR3 comprises 11 residues. The V end was cut by 6 bases, the J end by 8 bases, with 13 bases between. CDR1 and CDR2 from the germline V gene are DFQATT and SNEGSKA (reference sequence). Here the CDR3 DNA reads TGCAGTGCCCAAAACAGGGCCGAAGCTTTCTTT. This sequence encodes CSAQNRAEAFF.

This chain joins TRBV18 and TRBJ2-1, with TRBD2 matching over 7 bases. The CDR3 has 18 amino acids. V shed 6 bases, J shed 5 bases, and the junction held 19 bases outside the gene matches. Germline V gene data show CDR1 as KGHSH and CDR2 as LQKENI. The CDR3, as DNA: TGTGCCAGCTCTCGTCAGGGCCCCGCGGGAGATTTTCACAATGAGCAGTTCTTC. The encoded protein is CASSRQGPAGDFHNEQFF.

The rearrangement links TRBV7-3 to TRBJ2-3; 7 nucleotides line up with TRBD2. Germline loops: CDR1 SGHTA, CDR2 FQGTGA. The CDR3 is 16 amino acids. V gave up 1 base and J gave up 6 bases; unmatched junction bases: 10. The DNA of the CDR3 is TGTGCCAGCAGCTTAATGGTGGCGGGAGCGGGCGATACGCAGTATTTT. This sequence encodes CASSLMVAGAGDTQYF.

The V call is TRBV19, the J call TRBJ2-7; D is ambiguous. The CDR3 spans 17 residues. CDR1 is LNHDA, CDR2 SQIVND, per germline (reference sequence). The ends were cut back, 2 bases at V and 0 bases at J, with 17 bases in the middle. The CDR3 DNA sequence: TGTGCCAGTAGTATAAGGGTCGCGGCGGTGAGCTCCTACGAGCAGTACTTC. Amino acid sequence: CASSIRVAAVSSYEQYF.

This clonotype was seen more than once but under ten times. The V gene is TRBV7-2, the J gene TRBJ1-1; 9 bases match TRBD1. Germline V CDR1 and CDR2: SGHTA, FQGNSA. J lost 4 bases, V lost 5 bases, and 5 bases had no gene match. CDR3 length: 14 residues. The CDR3 spells CASSRQGVGTEAFF. CDR3 nucleotide sequence: TGTGCCAGCAGCCGACAGGGGGTTGGCACTGAAGCTTTCTTT.

The chain carries TRBV6-1 and TRBJ1-5, with D perhaps matching TRBD1 (6 bases). The germline V gene has CDR1 MNHNS and CDR2 SASEGT. There are 14 residues in the CDR3. The V and J ends lost 7 bases and 6 bases respectively, with 16 bases between them. CDR3 bases: TGTGCCAGCATCCCTTTGTCGGGGGCTCAGCCCCAGCATTTT. As protein: CASIPLSGAQPQHF.

V and J are TRBV24-1 and TRBJ2-7, with TRBD1 matching over 8 bases. The trim removed 4 bases at V and 13 bases at J, leaving 11 bases unmatched. Germline V CDR1 and CDR2: KGHDR, SFDVKD. This CDR3 has 13 residues. This chain's CDR3 is CATSDPLRDRTYF. The CDR3 DNA sequence: TGTGCCACCAGTGACCCTCTTCGGGACAGGACCTACTTC.

This chain joins TRBV7-2 and TRBJ2-3, with D possibly TRBD1 on 5 matching bases. The CDR3 length is 15 residues. In germline, CDR1 is SGHTA, CDR2 FQGNSA. The germline V and J ends were trimmed by 5 bases and 2 bases, with 14 bases remaining between them. CDR3 DNA sequence: TGTGCCAGCAGCCGCGATAGGGGATTCACAGATACGCAGTATTTT. It yields the protein CASSRDRGFTDTQYF. The full variable domain, its missing parts supplied by reference TRBV7-2 and TRBJ2-3, is GAGVSQSPSNKVTEKGKDVELRCDPISGHTALYWYRQSLGQGLEFLIYFQGNSAPDKSGLPSDRFSAERTGGSVSTLTIQRTQQEDSAVYLCASSRDRGFTDTQYFGPGTRLTVL.

As to this clonotype: It is unclear where the CDR3 begins or ends on the DNA, so no DNA is shown, and the CDR3 is as TCRdb lists it. The chain links TRBV11-2 to TRBJ2-2. CDR1 and CDR2 from the germline V gene are SGHAT and FQNNGV. The CDR3 numbers 18 amino acids, ends counted. The CDR3 reads CASSLEFRAVLRAGELFF.

The CDR3 nucleotides read TGTGCCAGCAGCTTAGGCTCGGGGAGCTACAATGAGCAGTTCTTC. It translates to CASSLGSGSYNEQFF. This chain links TRBV11-2 with TRBJ2-1; D is perhaps TRBD2 (5 bases). The CDR3 length is 15 residues. In germline, CDR1 is SGHAT, CDR2 FQNNGV. V lost 1 base, J lost 3 bases, and 10 bases lay in between.

A few counts support this clonotype. This sequence joins TRBV6-2 or TRBV6-3 and TRBJ2-1; 7 nucleotides align to TRBD2. V was pared by 7 bases and J by 10 bases, with 4 bases of the junction left unmatched. The CDR3 spans 11 residues. Germline V CDR1 and CDR2: MNHEY, SVGEGT. CDR3 sequence reads: CASNNGREQFF. The CDR3 nucleotides read TGTGCCAGCAATAACGGGAGGGAGCAGTTCTTC.